The 21 T cell receptor beta chains below all came from one sample that was sequenced in a study of blood T cell repertoires in COVID-19. Profiling relied on immunoSEQ multiplex PCR, and the TCRdb table lists in-frame clones only, not all of them. The table has 150,000 to 200,000 clones, 80% to 90% seen once. Sequencing input: peripheral blood. These receptors were taken from a man between 35 and 55 years old with active or convalescent COVID-19.

The J gene is TRBJ1-2, the V gene TRBV6-5; D gene uncertain. CDR1 is MNHEY, CDR2 SVGAGI, per germline. Trimming cost V 6 bases and J 0 bases, with 11 bases left between them. The CDR3 consists of 14 residues. CDR3 nucleotides: TGTGCCAGCAGGCCTAGGTTGGCTAACTATGGCTACACCTTC. Its translation is CASRPRLANYGYTF.

The rearrangement links TRBV19 to TRBJ1-4; possibly TRBD1 for D (5 bases). CDR3 length equals 13 residues. The germline V and J ends were trimmed by 8 bases and 7 bases, with 14 bases remaining between them. CDR1 LNHDA and CDR2 SQIVND come from the germline V gene (reference sequence). DNA of the CDR3: TGTGCCAGTGCGCGGGACTTGGGTGAAAAACTGTTTTTT. The encoded protein is CASARDLGEKLFF.

The V call is TRBV30, the J call TRBJ1-1, with D perhaps matching TRBD1 (5 bases). The CDR3 length is 14 residues. Per the germline V gene, CDR1 is GTSNPN and CDR2 is SVGIG (reference sequence). V was pared by 6 bases and J by 6 bases, with 20 bases between. This chain's CDR3 is CACAGEGRTAEAFF. CDR3 bases: TGTGCCTGTGCCGGGGAGGGGAGGACCGCTGAAGCTTTCTTT.

The CDR3 reads CASNYRGFEAFF. CDR3 nucleotides: TGTGCCAGCAATTACAGGGGGTTTGAAGCTTTCTTT. J is TRBJ1-1 and V is TRBV12-3 or TRBV12-4, with 8 bases lining up with TRBD1. This CDR3 region has 12 residues. Trimming took 7 bases from V and 7 from J; bases not matched to a gene: 5.

This clone was seen just once. The rearrangement joins TRBV11-2 to TRBJ1-6; tentative D call: TRBD1 (5 bases). The CDR3 spans 17 residues. V lost 6 bases, J lost 1 base, and 16 bases lay in between. The germline CDR1 and CDR2 sequences are SGHAT and FQNNGV. The CDR3 nucleotides read TGTGCCAGCAGATACTCAGGGCTCAGGTCCTATAATTCACCCCTCCACTTT. Protein sequence: CASRYSGLRSYNSPLHF.

The rearrangement uses TRBV5-1 and TRBJ2-3; D not certain. The V gene lost 0 bases and the J gene lost 1 base, with 6 bases spanning the gap. CDR1 and CDR2 from the germline V gene are SGHRS and YFSETQ. This CDR3 has 14 residues. The CDR3 DNA reads TGCGCCAGCAGCTTGGTGGCCGGCACAGATACGCAGTATTTT. Protein sequence: CASSLVAGTDTQYF. The entire variable domain, with the rest obtained from reference TRBV5-1 and TRBJ2-3, is as follows: KAGVTQTPRYLIKTRGQQVTLSCSPISGHRSVSWYQQTPGQGLQFLFEYFSETQRNKGNFPGRFSGRQFSNSRSEMNVSTLELGDSALYLCASSLVAGTDTQYFGPGTRLTVL.

This clone was found once. V is TRBV15 and J is TRBJ2-1, with 8 bases identical to TRBD2. The trim removed 2 bases at V and 4 bases at J, leaving 10 bases unmatched. The CDR3 length is 17 residues. Germline V gene data show CDR1 as LNHNV and CDR2 as YYDKDF (reference sequence). CDR3 loop: CATSRNRGGPGYNEQFF. CDR3 nucleotide sequence: TGTGCCACCAGCAGAAACCGCGGGGGGCCTGGGTACAATGAGCAGTTCTTC.

The chain couples TRBV11-2 to TRBJ2-3, with D maybe TRBD2 (6 bases). V lost 1 base to trimming and J lost 4 bases, with 18 bases between them. The CDR3 sequence is 17 residues long. CDR1 and CDR2 from the germline V gene are SGHAT and FQNNGV. The CDR3 nucleotides are TGTGCCAGCAGCTTAGTTCACGGGAGAGGTGCTTCAGATACGCAGTATTTT. This codes for CASSLVHGRGASDTQYF.

For the CDR3, the DNA is TGTGCCAGCAGTGCTGGGACAGGGGACGGCTACACCTTC. Its translation is CASSAGTGDGYTF. The chain employs TRBV25-1 and TRBJ1-2; 10 nucleotides align to TRBD1. CDR3 size: 13 residues. Germline CDR1 and CDR2: MGHDK and SYGVNS. J was trimmed by 8 bases and V by 4 bases; bases with no gene match: 4.

This chain uses TRBV11-2 with TRBJ1-2; possible D gene TRBD1, 6 bases. V was trimmed by 5 bases and J by 4 bases, leaving 11 bases between them. The germline CDR1 and CDR2 sequences are SGHAT and FQNNGV. The length of the CDR3 is 13 residues. The CDR3 DNA is TGTGCCAGCAGCCAAGGACAGATCTATGGCTACACCTTC. Protein product: CASSQGQIYGYTF.

V gene TRBV19 combines with J gene TRBJ2-7; 10 bases are a match to TRBD1. The trim removed 5 bases at V and 3 bases at J, leaving 4 bases unmatched. This CDR3 comprises 14 residues. Germline assignment: CDR1 LNHDA and CDR2 SQIVND (reference sequence). The CDR3: CASSGDRGDYEQYF. Here the CDR3 DNA reads TGTGCCAGTAGTGGGGACAGGGGTGACTACGAGCAGTACTTC.

This clone was found a few times. This chain uses TRBV10-3 with TRBJ2-1, with 8 nucleotides matching TRBD2. V shed 6 bases, J shed 4 bases, and the junction held 5 bases outside the gene matches. Germline CDR1 ENHRY, CDR2 SYGVKD. The CDR3 runs 14 residues. The CDR3 sequence is CAISPGTRYNEQFF. As DNA, the CDR3 is TGTGCCATCAGCCCCGGGACTAGATACAATGAGCAGTTCTTC.

J is TRBJ1-1 and V is TRBV5-6; 9 nucleotides agree with TRBD1. In germline, CDR1 is SGHDT, CDR2 YYEEEE. The V gene end was trimmed by 0 bases and the J gene end by 6 bases; junction bases not matched to a gene: 6. The CDR3 is made up of 15 amino acids. The CDR3 loop reads CASSLAGTGYAEAFF. DNA for the CDR3: TGTGCCAGCAGCTTGGCAGGGACAGGGTACGCTGAAGCTTTCTTT.

This clone was counted a few times. V usage is TRBV5-1 and J usage is TRBJ1-1, with a possible D match to TRBD1 (6 bases). Germline CDR1 is SGHRS and CDR2 is YFSETQ. CDR3 length: 14 residues. The ends were cut back, 3 bases at V and 7 bases at J, with 16 bases in the middle. The CDR3 spells CASSSAGASLEAFF. The CDR3 DNA reads TGCGCCAGCAGCTCGGCGGGGGCCAGCCTTGAAGCTTTCTTT.

V is TRBV20-1 and J is TRBJ2-5; TRBD1 agrees at 7 bases. V shed 3 bases, J shed 4 bases, and the junction held 11 bases outside the gene matches. The CDR3 is made up of 15 amino acids. CDR1 is DFQATT, CDR2 SNEGSKA, per germline (reference sequence). As DNA, the CDR3 is TGCAGTGCTAGTGGCGGAACAGGGGTGCGAGAGACCCAGTACTTC. It codes for CSASGGTGVRETQYF.

The CDR3 DNA reads TGCGCCAGCAGCCAAGGGCGGGAGAGCAACTATGGCTACACCTTC. It is translated as CASSQGRESNYGYTF. The chain uses TRBV4-3 and TRBJ1-2; no reliable D call. The germline gives CDR1 LGHNA, CDR2 YSLEER. Between the trimmed V and J ends, which lost 1 base and 2 bases, there was a span of 11 bases. This CDR3 has 15 amino acids.

This chain uses TRBV18 with TRBJ2-1; 7 bases agree with TRBD2. The length of the CDR3 is 15 residues. Germline values: CDR1 KGHSH, CDR2 LQKENI. V lost 0 bases and J lost 10; bases outside the gene matches: 9. This CDR3 reads CASSPPPGGLGEQFF. CDR3 bases: TGTGCCAGCTCACCACCACCGGGGGGTCTGGGGGAGCAGTTCTTC.

The chain carries TRBV30 and TRBJ1-4; TRBD1 aligns across 9 bases. The CDR3 contains 15 residues. Germline V CDR1 and CDR2: GTSNPN, SVGIG (reference sequence). The CDR3 bases are TGTGCGTACGGATTTAAACAGGGGGCCGGGGAAAAACTGTTTTTT. Its protein is CAYGFKQGAGEKLFF.

This chain links TRBV27 with TRBJ1-6; D is unresolved. The CDR3 is 14 residues long. V lost 2 bases and J lost 7, with 9 bases in between. The germline CDR1 and CDR2 sequences are MNHEY and SMNVEV (reference sequence). CDR3 in amino acids: CASSLEGRNSPLHF. CDR3 DNA: TGTGCCAGCAGTTTAGAAGGGAGGAATTCACCCCTCCACTTT.

The rearrangement links TRBV19 to TRBJ1-2; a weak D match, TRBD1 (6 bases). The germline gives CDR1 LNHDA, CDR2 SQIVND (reference sequence). The V end was cut by 5 bases, the J end by 1 base, with 17 bases between. The CDR3 is made up of 16 amino acids. The CDR3 reads CASSPRGGGGNYGYTF. CDR3 DNA sequence: TGTGCCAGTAGTCCTCGCGGCGGGGGCGGTAACTATGGCTACACCTTC.

The chain links TRBV30 to TRBJ1-4, with no clear D. The CDR3 is 13 amino acids. Trimming took 6 bases from V and 2 from J, leaving 10 bases between them. Per the germline V gene, CDR1 is GTSNPN and CDR2 is SVGIG (reference sequence). In DNA form, the CDR3 reads TGTGCCTGCCACGGGGTGACTAATGAAAAACTGTTTTTT. Translating gives CACHGVTNEKLFF.